The clone carrying this T cell receptor beta chain is a singleton in its sample. The age range of participants was 18 to 89 years, with residence in 20 to 25 US areas. Exposed participants came across a COVID-19 case within 2 weeks before study entry. The data are from a study of blood T cell repertoires in COVID-19. Turning to the study itself: Specimens from acute and convalescent COVID-19 originated in the United States, Italy and Spain.

Germline CDR1 reads SGHRS; CDR2 reads YFSETQ. The CDR3 consists of 14 residues. Between the trimmed V and J ends, which lost 3 bases and 3 bases, there was a span of 13 bases. Data came from immunoSEQ multiplex PCR; TCRdb stores just in-frame clones and leaves some out. The table shows 200,000 to 250,000 clones, with around four fifths occurring only once. The sequenced material came from PBMCs or T cells enriched from blood (not recorded which). The V gene is TRBV5-1, the J gene TRBJ2-7; a possible D gene is TRBD1 (6 bases). The sequence came from a woman between 40 and 55 years old who had been exposed to COVID-19. The CDR3 here is CASSSPGHLYEQYF. The CDR3 nucleotides are TGCGCCAGCAGCTCTCCGGGACATCTCTACGAGCAGTACTTC.